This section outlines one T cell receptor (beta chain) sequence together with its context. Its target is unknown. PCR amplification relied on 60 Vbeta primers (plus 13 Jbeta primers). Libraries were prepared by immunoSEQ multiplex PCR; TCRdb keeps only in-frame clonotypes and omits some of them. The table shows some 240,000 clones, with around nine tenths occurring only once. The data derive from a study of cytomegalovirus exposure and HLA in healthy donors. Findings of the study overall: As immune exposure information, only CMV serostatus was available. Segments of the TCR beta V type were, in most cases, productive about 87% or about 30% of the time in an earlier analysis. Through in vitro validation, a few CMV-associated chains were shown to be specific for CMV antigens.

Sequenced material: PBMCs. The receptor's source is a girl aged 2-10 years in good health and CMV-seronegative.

CDR3 residues: CASSQELNTEAFF. The CDR3 DNA is TGCGCCAGCAGCCAAGAGTTGAACACTGAAGCTTTCTTT. The chain couples TRBV5-1 to TRBJ1-1; D unresolved. The CDR3 covers 13 residues. Germline V lookup: CDR1 SGHRS, CDR2 YFSETQ. With 4 bases removed from V and 0 bases from J, the gap between germline ends came to 7 bases.